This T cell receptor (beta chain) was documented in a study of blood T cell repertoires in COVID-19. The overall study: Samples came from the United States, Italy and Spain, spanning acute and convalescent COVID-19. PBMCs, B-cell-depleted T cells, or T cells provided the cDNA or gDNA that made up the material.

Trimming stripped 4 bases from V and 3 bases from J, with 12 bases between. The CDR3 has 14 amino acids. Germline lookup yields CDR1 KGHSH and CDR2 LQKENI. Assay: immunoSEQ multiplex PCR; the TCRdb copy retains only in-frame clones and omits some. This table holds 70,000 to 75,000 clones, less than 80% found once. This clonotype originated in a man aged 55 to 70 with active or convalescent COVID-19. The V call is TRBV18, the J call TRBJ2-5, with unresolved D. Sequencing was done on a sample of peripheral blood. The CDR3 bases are TGTGCCAGCTCACAGCGAACGGGTGAAGAGACCCAGTACTTC. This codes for CASSQRTGEETQYF.